Listed here are 25 T cell receptor beta chains from one sample, sequenced in a study of glioma-infiltrating T cells. Using RNA template, CDR3s of TCR alpha and beta were amplified with iRepertoire arm-PCR. MiXCR, run by TCRdb on the multiplex PCR reads, gives a single entry per CDR3 protein. Seen here are 90,000 to 110,000 distinct CDR3 sequences, 20% to 25% observed once, and the top ten hold roughly 30%. The sample taken for sequencing was glioma tissue, nonneoplastic brain tissue, or PBMCs (not recorded which). These receptors were taken from a human donor with low-grade glioma or glioblastoma, undergoing nonglioma brain surgery, or in good health (not recorded which).

This clonotype occurred many times. This sequence joins TRBV4-2 and TRBJ2-1; no reliable D call. Trimming shortened V by 0 bases and J by 7 bases, and 4 bases separated the two germline ends. The germline V gene encodes CDR1 LGHNA and CDR2 YNFKEQ. This CDR3 is built from 12 residues. CDR3 loop: CASSQDTNEQFF. Here the CDR3 DNA reads TGTGCCAGCAGCCAAGATACGAATGAGCAGTTCTTC.

About this clonotype itself: An end of the junction does not agree with germline; a read error may underlie this. The chain links TRBV27 to TRBJ2-1; weak D call: TRBD1 (6 bases). The CDR3 has 16 residues. Looked up from germline, CDR1 is MNHEY and CDR2 is SMNVEV (reference sequence). DNA for the CDR3: TGTGCCAGCAGTTTTCTCGGGACACCCTTAGGGAATGAGCAGTCCTTC. Translation: CASSFLGTPLGNEQSF.

This clonotype was counted many times. CDR3 coding DNA: TGCAGTGCTAGGGACAGGGTTTCACCCCTCCACTTT. Translating it yields CSARDRVSPLHF. V is TRBV20-1 and J is TRBJ1-6, with 8 bases fitting TRBD1. Germline trimming cut 3 bases from V and 9 bases from J; bases unmatched to any gene: 1. CDR3 size: 12 residues. Germline CDR1 reads DFQATT; CDR2 reads SNEGSKA (reference sequence).

This clonotype was counted at least ten times. The chain carries TRBV6-2 or TRBV6-3 and TRBJ2-1; D is tentatively TRBD1 or TRBD2 (5 bases each). V lost 7 bases and J lost 9, with 19 bases in between. The CDR3 runs 14 residues. The germline CDR1 and CDR2 sequences are MNHEY and SVGEGT. CDR3 DNA: TGTGCCAGCACCAAGGGGACCCCGGTGGGTGAGCAGTTCTTC. Protein sequence: CASTKGTPVGEQFF.

The V call is TRBV7-2, the J call TRBJ2-5; D perhaps matches TRBD2 (6 bases). The CDR3 consists of 18 residues. Germline V gene data show CDR1 as SGHTA and CDR2 as FQGNSA. V was shortened by 4 bases and J by 2 bases, with 23 bases between the two germline ends. The CDR3 spells CASSSYRNRDLGQETQYF. Written as DNA, the CDR3 is TGTGCCAGCAGCTCCTATAGGAACCGGGACTTGGGACAAGAGACCCAGTACTTC.

This clonotype was observed at least ten times. The gene calls are TRBV6-1 and TRBJ2-5, with D possibly TRBD2 on 6 matching bases. The CDR3 has 15 amino acids. Germline V CDR1 and CDR2: MNHNS, SASEGT. Trimming shortened V by 6 bases and J by 2 bases, and 16 bases separated the two germline ends. CDR3 loop: CASSPRRGPQETQYF. The CDR3 DNA reads as TGTGCCAGCAGCCCTAGGAGGGGCCCTCAAGAGACCCAGTACTTC.

As concerns this clonotype: The junction departs from the called germline gene at one end, perhaps through a read error. The V gene is TRBV20-1, the J gene TRBJ2-1, with 7 bases lining up with TRBD2. Germline lookup yields CDR1 DFQATT and CDR2 SNEGSKA (reference sequence). The length of the CDR3 is 16 residues. The CDR3 DNA sequence: TGCAGTGCCAGAGATCAGACAAGCGGGAATAGGAATAAGCAGTTCTTC. The encoded protein is CSARDQTSGNRNKQFF.

Concerning this clonotype itself: A read error is possible here, since a much larger clone lies one base away. Without the conserved terminal phenylalanine or tryptophan, this CDR3 likely stems from a read error. The chain uses TRBV28 and TRBJ2-1; D not certain. Germline assignment: CDR1 MDHEN and CDR2 SYDVKM. The CDR3 length is 15 residues. CDR3 in amino acids: CASNLRAYTYNAQFI. CDR3 nucleotide sequence: TGTGCCAGCAATTTACGCGCGTACACCTACAATGCTCAGTTCATC.

This clonotype was observed at least ten times. The rearrangement uses TRBV3-1 and TRBJ2-3; no clear D gene. V was pared by 2 bases and J by 5 bases, with 5 bases between. CDR1 is LGHDT, CDR2 YNNKEL, per germline (reference sequence). The CDR3 totals 12 residues. The CDR3: CASSQRVDTQYF. In DNA, the CDR3 is TGTGCCAGCAGCCAAAGAGTAGATACGCAGTATTTT.

This clonotype was counted ten times or more. The chain has TRBV6-1 and TRBJ1-3, with D uncertain. The CDR3 length is 13 residues. The ends were cut back, 9 bases at V and 0 bases at J, with 9 bases in the middle. CDR1 and CDR2 (germline): MNHNS, SASEGT. The CDR3 coding sequence is TGTGCCAGTAGAACGATCTCTGGAAACACCATATATTTT. Translation gives CASRTISGNTIYF.

The count of this clonotype is one. The chain couples TRBV5-4 to TRBJ2-3; 9 bases map to TRBD2. This CDR3 region has 16 residues. The V segment lost 0 bases and the J segment 7 bases; nucleotides outside the gene matches: 9. Germline V gives CDR1 SGHNT, CDR2 YYREEE (reference sequence). CDR3 DNA sequence: TGTGCCAGCAGCTTGGTGCGGGGGGGCCTAGGATATACGCAGTATTTT. The encoded protein is CASSLVRGGLGYTQYF.

In this sample, this clonotype turned up many times. The CDR3 region is CASSFLYNSPLHF. In DNA, the CDR3 is TGTGCCAGCAGCTTCCTCTATAATTCACCCCTCCACTTT. The rearrangement links TRBV7-2 to TRBJ1-6; D not certain. CDR3 length: 13 amino acids. The V gene's germline CDR1 is SGHTA and CDR2 FQGNSA. Between the trimmed V and J ends, which lost 3 bases and 3 bases, there was a span of 3 bases.

This clonotype has a count of ten or more. The J gene is TRBJ2-7, the V gene TRBV28, with D hard to call. CDR3 length: 13 residues. V was pared by 5 bases and J by 7 bases, with 15 bases between. Germline-derived CDR1 and CDR2 are MDHEN and SYDVKM. The CDR3 DNA reads as TGTGCCAGCAGTCCATACTCCAAAGCGGAGCAGTACTTC. The encoded protein is CASSPYSKAEQYF.

This clonotype has a count of ten or more. The chain has TRBV6-2 or TRBV6-3 and TRBJ2-3, with D possibly TRBD2 on 5 matching bases. The V gene lost 0 bases and the J gene lost 4 bases, with 14 bases spanning the gap. Germline lookup yields CDR1 MNHEY and CDR2 SVGEGT. There are 16 residues in the CDR3. The CDR3 sequence is CASSYSRASQADTQYF. In nucleotides, the CDR3 is TGTGCCAGCAGTTACTCGAGGGCTAGTCAGGCAGATACGCAGTATTTT.

The chain employs TRBV20-1 and TRBJ1-2; 8 nucleotides align to TRBD1. Trimming cost V 3 bases and J 10 bases; bases outside gene matches: 16. CDR3 size: 15 residues. Germline V gene lookup returns CDR1 DFQATT and CDR2 SNEGSKA (reference sequence). The CDR3 nucleotides read TGCAGTGCTAGGCCGCCGGGACAGGACTCCTATAACTACACCTTC. It yields the protein CSARPPGQDSYNYTF.

In this sample, this clonotype turned up a few times. Given a much more abundant clone one base away, this may be a read error. The V call is TRBV28, the J call TRBJ2-7, with unresolved D. In germline, CDR1 is MDHEN, CDR2 SYDVKM. This CDR3 spans 15 amino acids. Trimming shortened V by 3 bases and J by 0 bases, and 12 bases separated the two germline ends. This CDR3 is CASSFWGTSSYEQYF. In DNA form, the CDR3 reads TGTGCCAGCAGTTTCTGGGGTACCAGCTCCTACGAGCAGTACTTC.

The V gene is TRBV30, the J gene TRBJ2-7, with 7 bases identical to TRBD1. The CDR3 consists of 15 residues. Germline CDR1 GTSNPN, CDR2 SVGIG (reference sequence). V shed 2 bases and J 2 bases; nucleotides not matched to a gene: 9. Here the CDR3 DNA reads TGTGCCTGGAGTTCGAGTCGGGACAGAGCCTACGAGCAGTACTTC. This sequence encodes CAWSSSRDRAYEQYF.

In this sample, this clonotype turned up many times. The chain uses TRBV28 and TRBJ2-7; no definite D call. V gave up 4 bases and J gave up 5 bases, with 12 bases separating them. CDR3 length: 13 residues. Germline-derived CDR1 and CDR2 are MDHEN and SYDVKM. CDR3 region: CASSYLESNEQYF. CDR3 DNA: TGTGCCAGCAGTTATCTCGAAAGCAACGAGCAGTACTTC.

This clonotype is classed as medium-sized. The CDR3 nucleotides are TGCAGTGCCAGGGGACTAGCGGGAGCCGACAATGAGCAGTTCTTC. This encodes CSARGLAGADNEQFF. V usage is TRBV20-1 and J usage is TRBJ2-1; 14 bases align to TRBD2. Unmatched junction bases numbered 6, after V lost 6 bases and J lost 5 bases. The CDR3 contains 15 residues. The germline CDR1 and CDR2 sequences are DFQATT and SNEGSKA (reference sequence).

There are many counts of this clonotype. The rearrangement joins TRBV7-6 to TRBJ2-1; the D is unclear. The CDR3 contains 14 residues. V shed 1 base and J shed 6 bases, with 10 bases lying between them. Germline CDR1 is SGHVS and CDR2 is FNYEAQ. CDR3 residues: CASSLVYSGNEQFF. The CDR3 DNA reads as TGTGCCAGCAGCTTAGTCTACTCAGGCAATGAGCAGTTCTTC. The whole variable domain, filled in from reference TRBV7-6 and TRBJ2-1, reads GAGVSQSPRYKVTKRGQDVALRCDPISGHVSLYWYRQALGQGPEFLTYFNYEAQQDKSGLPNDRFSAERPEGSISTLTIQRTEQRDSAMYRCASSLVYSGNEQFFGPGTRLTVL.

In regard to this clonotype: A much larger clone is a single base away; this may be a read error. This chain links TRBV4-1 with TRBJ1-5, with D perhaps matching TRBD1 (5 bases). CDR3 length: 16 residues. Per germline, CDR1 MGHRA and CDR2 YSYEKL. CDR3 sequence reads: CDSSQGWGDSNQPQHF. CDR3 bases: TGCGACAGCAGCCAAGGATGGGGCGATAGCAATCAGCCCCAGCATTTT.

In this sample, this clonotype turned up many times. The chain carries TRBV5-4 and TRBJ1-5; 7 bases map to TRBD1. The CDR3 length is 14 residues. The J segment lost 3 bases and the V segment lost 4 bases, leaving 4 bases of the junction unmatched. Germline V CDR1 and CDR2: SGHNT, YYREEE (reference sequence). As DNA, the CDR3 is TGTGCCAGCAGCCGACAGGGAAACAATCAGCCCCAGCATTTT. It yields the protein CASSRQGNNQPQHF.

This clonotype was detected many times. This chain links TRBV15 with TRBJ2-7; TRBD2 matches 11 bases. Germline CDR1 and CDR2: LNHNV and YYDKDF (reference sequence). The CDR3 totals 15 residues. Trimming at V came to 4 bases and at J to 4 bases, leaving 6 bases not matched to a gene. CDR3 region: CATSISGGAGYEQYF. CDR3 DNA: TGTGCCACCAGCATTAGCGGGGGGGCCGGGTACGAGCAGTACTTC.

Ten or more counts support this clonotype. The chain carries TRBV11-1 and TRBJ1-1, with D hard to call. The V and J ends lost 5 bases and 1 base respectively, with 8 bases between them. From germline, CDR1 is SGHAT and CDR2 FQDESV (reference sequence). The CDR3 consists of 13 residues. CDR3 bases: TGTGCCAGCAGCGCTGGGGAGAACACTGAAGCTTTCTTT. This gives the protein CASSAGENTEAFF.

This clonotype was seen repeatedly, ten times or more. This sequence joins TRBV11-2 and TRBJ1-2; 11 nucleotides align to TRBD1. CDR3 size: 14 residues. Germline lookup yields CDR1 SGHAT and CDR2 FQNNGV. The junction had 8 bases not matched to a gene; V was cut back by 3 bases and J by 11 bases. For the CDR3, the DNA is TGTGCCAGCAGCTTCGGATGGGACAGGGGGGAGTACACCTTC. Its protein is CASSFGWDRGEYTF.